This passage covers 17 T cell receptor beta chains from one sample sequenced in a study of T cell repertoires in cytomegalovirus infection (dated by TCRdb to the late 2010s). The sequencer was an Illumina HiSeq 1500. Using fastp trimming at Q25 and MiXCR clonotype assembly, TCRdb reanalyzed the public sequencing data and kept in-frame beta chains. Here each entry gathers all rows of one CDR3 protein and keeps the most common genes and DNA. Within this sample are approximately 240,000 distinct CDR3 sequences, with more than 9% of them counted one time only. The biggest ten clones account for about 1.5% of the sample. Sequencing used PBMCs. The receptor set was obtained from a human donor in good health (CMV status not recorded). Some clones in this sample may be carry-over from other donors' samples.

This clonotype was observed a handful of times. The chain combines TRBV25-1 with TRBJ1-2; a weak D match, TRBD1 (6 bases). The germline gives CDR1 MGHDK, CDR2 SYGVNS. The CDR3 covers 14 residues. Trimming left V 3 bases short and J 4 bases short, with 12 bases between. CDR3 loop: CASSDQRGIYGYTF. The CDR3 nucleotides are TGTGCCAGCAGTGACCAAAGGGGGATCTATGGCTACACCTTC.

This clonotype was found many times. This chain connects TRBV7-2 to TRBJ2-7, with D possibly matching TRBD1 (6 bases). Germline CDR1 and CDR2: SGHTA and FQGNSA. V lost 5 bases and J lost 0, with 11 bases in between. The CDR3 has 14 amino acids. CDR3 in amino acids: CASSPQGSSYEQYF. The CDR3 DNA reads TGTGCCAGCAGCCCACAGGGATCCTCCTACGAGCAGTACTTC.

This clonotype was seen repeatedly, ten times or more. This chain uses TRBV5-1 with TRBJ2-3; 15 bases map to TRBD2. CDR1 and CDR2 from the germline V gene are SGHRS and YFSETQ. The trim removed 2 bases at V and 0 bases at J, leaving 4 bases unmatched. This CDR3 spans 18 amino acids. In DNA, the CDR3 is TGCGCCAGCAGCTTCGGACTAGCGGGGGGGACTAGCACAGATACGCAGTATTTT. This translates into CASSFGLAGGTSTDTQYF.

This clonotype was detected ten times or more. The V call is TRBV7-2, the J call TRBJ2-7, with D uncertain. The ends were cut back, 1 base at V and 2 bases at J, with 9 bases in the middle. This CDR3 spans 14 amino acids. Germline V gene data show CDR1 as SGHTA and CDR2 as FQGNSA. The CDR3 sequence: CASSLVHGPYEQYF. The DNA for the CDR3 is TGTGCCAGCAGCTTAGTACACGGCCCCTACGAGCAGTACTTC. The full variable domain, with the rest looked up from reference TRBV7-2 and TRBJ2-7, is GAGVSQSPSNKVTEKGKDVELRCDPISGHTALYWYRQSLGQGLEFLIYFQGNSAPDKSGLPSDRFSAERTGGSVSTLTIQRTQQEDSAVYLCASSLVHGPYEQYFGPGTRLTVT.

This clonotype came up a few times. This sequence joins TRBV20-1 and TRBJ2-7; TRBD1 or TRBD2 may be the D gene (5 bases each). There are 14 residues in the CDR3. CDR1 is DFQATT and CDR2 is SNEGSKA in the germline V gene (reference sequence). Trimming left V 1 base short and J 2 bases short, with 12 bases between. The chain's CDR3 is CSARGLGVPYEQYF. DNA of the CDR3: TGCAGTGCTAGAGGCCTGGGGGTGCCCTACGAGCAGTACTTC.

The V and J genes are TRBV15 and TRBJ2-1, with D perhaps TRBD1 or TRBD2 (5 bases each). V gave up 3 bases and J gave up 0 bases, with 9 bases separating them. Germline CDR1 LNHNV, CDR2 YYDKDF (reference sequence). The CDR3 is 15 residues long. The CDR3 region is CATSRSGGSYNEQFF. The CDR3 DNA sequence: TGTGCCACCAGCAGGAGTGGGGGCTCCTACAATGAGCAGTTCTTC.

CDR3 residues: CASTLTSGRPYEQFF. The CDR3 coding sequence is TGTGCCAGCACCCTGACTAGCGGGAGGCCCTATGAGCAGTTCTTC. V and J are TRBV28 and TRBJ2-1, with 13 bases lining up with TRBD2. CDR1 and CDR2 (germline): MDHEN, SYDVKM. The CDR3 has 15 residues. Losses at the gene ends were 7 bases for V and 8 bases for J; bases not matched to a gene: 8.

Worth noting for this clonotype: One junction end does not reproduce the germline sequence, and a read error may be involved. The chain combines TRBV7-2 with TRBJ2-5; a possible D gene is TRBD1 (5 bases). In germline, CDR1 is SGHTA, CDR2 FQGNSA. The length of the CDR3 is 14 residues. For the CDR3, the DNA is TGTGCCAGCAGCTTAGTATCCAGGGAAGAGACCCAGTGCTTC. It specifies CASSLVSREETQCF.

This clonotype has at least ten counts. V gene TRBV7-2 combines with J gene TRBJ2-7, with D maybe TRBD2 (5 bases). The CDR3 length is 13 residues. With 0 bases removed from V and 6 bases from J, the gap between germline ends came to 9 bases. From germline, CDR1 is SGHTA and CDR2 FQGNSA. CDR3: CASSLAQGSEQYF. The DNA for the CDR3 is TGTGCCAGCAGCTTAGCGCAAGGGAGCGAGCAGTACTTC.

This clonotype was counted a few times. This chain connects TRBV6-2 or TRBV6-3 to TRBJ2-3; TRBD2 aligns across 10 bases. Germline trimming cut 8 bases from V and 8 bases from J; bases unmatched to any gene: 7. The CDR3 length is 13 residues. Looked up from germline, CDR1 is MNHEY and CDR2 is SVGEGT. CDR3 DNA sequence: TGTGCCAGCGGCCTAGCGGGAGCTGTTACGCAGTATTTT. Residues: CASGLAGAVTQYF.

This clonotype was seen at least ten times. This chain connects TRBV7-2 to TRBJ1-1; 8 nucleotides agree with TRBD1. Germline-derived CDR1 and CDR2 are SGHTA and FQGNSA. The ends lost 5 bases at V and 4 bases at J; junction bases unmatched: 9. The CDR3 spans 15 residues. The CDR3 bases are TGTGCCAGCAGCCCCTGGGACAGGCCGGGCACTGAAGCTTTCTTT. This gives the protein CASSPWDRPGTEAFF.

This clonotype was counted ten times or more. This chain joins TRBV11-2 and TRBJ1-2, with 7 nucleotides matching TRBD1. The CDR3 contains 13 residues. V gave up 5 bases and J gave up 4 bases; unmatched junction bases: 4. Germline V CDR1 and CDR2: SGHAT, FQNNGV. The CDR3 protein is CASSTQGIYGYTF. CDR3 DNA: TGTGCCAGCAGCACACAGGGGATCTATGGCTACACCTTC.

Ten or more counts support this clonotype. The DNA of the CDR3 is TGTGCCAGTGAGGGAGTCCAAGAGACCCAGTACTTC. It codes for CASEGVQETQYF. The V and J genes are TRBV19 and TRBJ2-5; a weak D match, TRBD2 (5 bases). The CDR3 consists of 12 residues. Germline V lookup: CDR1 LNHDA, CDR2 SQIVND (reference sequence). With 8 bases removed from V and 1 base from J, the gap between germline ends came to 8 bases.

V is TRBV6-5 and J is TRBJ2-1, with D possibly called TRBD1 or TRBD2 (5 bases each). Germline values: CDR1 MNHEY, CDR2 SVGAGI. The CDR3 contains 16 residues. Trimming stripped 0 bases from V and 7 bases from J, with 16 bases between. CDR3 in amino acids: CASSYSLARVGNEQFF. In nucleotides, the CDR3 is TGTGCCAGCAGTTACTCCCTAGCCAGGGTAGGAAATGAGCAGTTCTTC.

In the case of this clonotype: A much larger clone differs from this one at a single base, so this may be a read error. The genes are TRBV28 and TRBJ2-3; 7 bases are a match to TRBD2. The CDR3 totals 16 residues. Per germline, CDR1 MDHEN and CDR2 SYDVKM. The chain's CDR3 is CASTGGSGTFTDTQCF. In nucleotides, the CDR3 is TGTGCCAGCACGGGGGGTAGTGGAACCTTCACAGATACGCAGTGTTTT.

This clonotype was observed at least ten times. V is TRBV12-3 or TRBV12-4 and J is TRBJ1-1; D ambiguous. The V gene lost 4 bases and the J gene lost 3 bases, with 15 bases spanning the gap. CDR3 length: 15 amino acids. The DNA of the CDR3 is TGTGCCAGCAGTTCACTTGGGGTAATGTACACTGAAGCTTTCTTT. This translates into CASSSLGVMYTEAFF.

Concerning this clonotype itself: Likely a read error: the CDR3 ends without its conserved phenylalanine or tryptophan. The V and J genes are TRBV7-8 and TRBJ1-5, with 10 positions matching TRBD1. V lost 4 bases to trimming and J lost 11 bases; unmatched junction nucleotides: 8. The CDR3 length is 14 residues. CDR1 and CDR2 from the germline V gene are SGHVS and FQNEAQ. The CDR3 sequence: CASSYGTGDQTQHL. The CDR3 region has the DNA TGTGCCAGCAGCTACGGGACAGGGGACCAGACCCAGCATTTG.